Listed here are 20 T cell receptor beta chains from one sample, sequenced in a study of shared clonotypes between healthy human individuals. Sequenced by immunoSEQ multiplex PCR; TCRdb stores in-frame clones only, minus some. Counted here are around 600,000 clones, roughly 98% occurring once; the ten biggest clones make up 0.3%. Naive CD8 isolation took CD45RO-negative cells positively selected for CCR7 and excluded terminally differentiated effector memory CD45RA+ cells. What was sequenced was naive CD8+ T cells sorted from blood. These receptors came from a man between 25 and 39 years old in good health.

The chain recombines TRBV7-8 with TRBJ2-3; 10 bases agree with TRBD2. J was trimmed by 6 bases and V by 1 base; bases with no gene match: 13. Germline CDR1 and CDR2: SGHVS and FQNEAQ. This CDR3 has 18 residues. The CDR3 loop reads CASSLVGSGRIDRDTQYF. The DNA for the CDR3 is TGTGCCAGCAGCTTAGTTGGTAGCGGGAGGATCGATCGGGATACGCAGTATTTT.

V is TRBV5-1 and J is TRBJ2-1, with D perhaps matching TRBD2 (5 bases). The CDR3 consists of 14 residues. Looked up from germline, CDR1 is SGHRS and CDR2 is YFSETQ. V was trimmed by 6 bases and J by 2 bases, leaving 12 bases between them. The DNA for the CDR3 is TGCGCCAGCATGGGGAGTTTGACCTACAATGAGCAGTTCTTC. It encodes CASMGSLTYNEQFF.

J is TRBJ2-7 and V is TRBV19; TRBD2 agrees at 11 bases. CDR3 length: 14 amino acids. J gave up 2 bases and V 5 bases, and 2 bases lay outside the gene matches. The V gene's germline CDR1 is LNHDA and CDR2 SQIVND (reference sequence). In DNA, the CDR3 is TGTGCCAGTAGTTCGACTAGCGGGACCTACGAGCAGTACTTC. As protein: CASSSTSGTYEQYF. Variable domain in full (rest from reference TRBV19 and TRBJ2-7): DGGITQSPKYLFRKEGQNVTLSCEQNLNHDAMYWYRQDPGQGLRLIYYSQIVNDFQKGDIAEGYSVSREKKESFPLTVTSAQKNPTAFYLCASSSTSGTYEQYFGPGTRLTVT.

The chain couples TRBV29-1 to TRBJ2-2; 7 bases map to TRBD2. V lost 7 bases, J lost 3 bases, and 5 bases stayed unmatched. This CDR3 spans 13 amino acids. Germline lookup yields CDR1 SQVTM and CDR2 ANQGSEA. The CDR3 loop reads CSGRDYYTGELFF. The CDR3 DNA reads TGCAGCGGACGGGACTACTACACCGGGGAGCTGTTTTTT.

This chain uses TRBV6-1 with TRBJ2-5; 8 bases map to TRBD2. Germline CDR1 reads MNHNS; CDR2 reads SASEGT. This CDR3 is built from 14 residues. J gave up 2 bases and V 6 bases, and 5 bases lay outside the gene matches. The CDR3 DNA sequence: TGTGCCAGCAGCGAGGCTAGCGGGCAAGAGACCCAGTACTTC. Protein sequence: CASSEASGQETQYF.

The V call is TRBV13, the J call TRBJ2-7; D unclear. The CDR3 consists of 15 residues. Germline V gives CDR1 PRHDT, CDR2 FYEKMQ (reference sequence). Trimming took 4 bases from V and 2 from J, leaving 15 bases between them. The CDR3 sequence: CASSSIDEVAYEQYF. In DNA form, the CDR3 reads TGTGCCAGCAGCTCAATCGACGAGGTGGCCTACGAGCAGTACTTC.

The chain recombines TRBV28 with TRBJ2-1; a weak D match, TRBD2 (5 bases). Germline lookup yields CDR1 MDHEN and CDR2 SYDVKM. The CDR3 is made up of 16 amino acids. Trimming took 5 bases from V and 0 from J, leaving 14 bases between them. The DNA for the CDR3 is TGTGCCAGCAGTCCGTGGGCTGGGAGCTCCTACAATGAGCAGTTCTTC. It specifies CASSPWAGSSYNEQFF.

The rearrangement joins TRBV28 to TRBJ2-2; D is unresolved. Germline V CDR1 and CDR2: MDHEN, SYDVKM. The CDR3 contains 15 residues. The V end lost 3 bases, the J end lost 1 base, and 9 bases lay between the germline ends. DNA of the CDR3: TGTGCCAGCAGTTTTCTTTCCGGGAACACCGGGGAGCTGTTTTTT. This codes for CASSFLSGNTGELFF.

V is TRBV5-5 and J is TRBJ2-4; 13 nucleotides align to TRBD2. Germline V CDR1 and CDR2: SGHKS, YYEKEE (reference sequence). The CDR3 has 16 residues. V shed 0 bases, J shed 7 bases, and the junction held 4 bases outside the gene matches. The CDR3 sequence: CASSLAGLAGVNIQYF. The CDR3 bases are TGTGCCAGCAGCTTGGCCGGACTAGCGGGAGTGAACATTCAGTACTTC. The full variable domain, rest sourced from reference TRBV5-5 and TRBJ2-4, is DAGVTQSPTHLIKTRGQQVTLRCSPISGHKSVSWYQQVLGQGPQFIFQYYEKEERGRGNFPDRFSARQFPNYSSELNVNALLLGDSALYLCASSLAGLAGVNIQYFGAGTRLSVL.

The rearrangement links TRBV7-9 to TRBJ2-7, with 10 bases matching TRBD2. The CDR3 extends over 17 amino acids. Trimming removed 6 bases from V and 0 bases from J; junction bases left unmatched: 11. Germline CDR1 is SEHNR and CDR2 is FQNEAQ (reference sequence). Here the CDR3 reads CASSSRLAGLSSYEQYF. CDR3 coding DNA: TGTGCCAGCAGTTCCAGACTAGCGGGCCTAAGCTCCTACGAGCAGTACTTC.

CDR3 residues: CASSLQGALNTEAFF. CDR3 in DNA: TGTGCCAGCAGCCTACAGGGGGCACTGAACACTGAAGCTTTCTTT. The chain couples TRBV7-9 to TRBJ1-1; 9 nucleotides agree with TRBD1. This CDR3 has 15 amino acids. J gave up 0 bases and V 5 bases, and 4 bases lay outside the gene matches. Germline V CDR1 and CDR2: SEHNR, FQNEAQ (reference sequence).

V usage is TRBV9 and J usage is TRBJ2-5, with 8 bases fitting TRBD2. The end of the DNA is better explained by TRBJ2-7, so the J call may be wrong. CDR1 is SGDLS and CDR2 is YYNGEE in the germline V gene. The CDR3 loop spans 13 amino acids. The CDR3 DNA reads as TGTGCCAGCAACCGGGAGGGGAACTACGAGCAGTACTTC. Encoded protein: CASNREGNYEQYF.

This clone was counted once. The rearrangement uses TRBV18 and TRBJ2-7; 11 bases are shared with TRBD1. This CDR3 spans 16 amino acids. CDR1 is KGHSH, CDR2 LQKENI, per germline. V was clipped by 3 bases and J by 5 bases; unmatched bases: 9. In nucleotides, the CDR3 is TGTGCCAGCTCACCCTCGGACAGGGGGCTTTCCCACGAGCAGTACTTC. It is translated as CASSPSDRGLSHEQYF.

The chain is built from TRBV6-1 and TRBJ2-7, with unresolved D. In germline, CDR1 is MNHNS, CDR2 SASEGT. The CDR3 consists of 10 residues. V was trimmed by 1 base and J by 6 bases, leaving 1 base between them. DNA for the CDR3: TGTGCCAGCAGTGAAGGCGAGCAGTACTTC. This codes for CASSEGEQYF.

The CDR3 DNA sequence: TGTGCCAGCAGCTACGTCGGGGAGCTGTTTTTT. Its translation is CASSYVGELFF. This chain joins TRBV5-4 and TRBJ2-2; D is unclear. The germline V gene encodes CDR1 SGHNT and CDR2 YYREEE (reference sequence). The CDR3 is 11 amino acids. Trimming removed 3 bases from V and 7 bases from J, with 4 bases in between.

The chain has TRBV9 and TRBJ2-7, with 11 bases that match TRBD1. The CDR3 is 14 residues long. Germline V gene data show CDR1 as SGDLS and CDR2 as YYNGEE. After removal of 7 bases from V and 5 bases from J, the junction contained 8 bases not matched to a gene. The CDR3 sequence: CASGTGQGANEQYF. The CDR3 coding sequence is TGTGCCAGCGGAACCGGACAGGGGGCGAACGAGCAGTACTTC.

The chain joins TRBV19 to TRBJ1-2; D unresolved. The CDR3 has 15 amino acids. V lost 5 bases, J lost 4 bases, and 17 bases lay in between. Germline V gene data show CDR1 as LNHDA and CDR2 as SQIVND (reference sequence). The CDR3 DNA reads TGTGCCAGTAGTGAGTTCCCCGGGGAAGGCTATGGCTACACCTTC. Translating gives CASSEFPGEGYGYTF. Using reference TRBV19 and TRBJ1-2 for the parts outside the CDR3, the full variable domain is DGGITQSPKYLFRKEGQNVTLSCEQNLNHDAMYWYRQDPGQGLRLIYYSQIVNDFQKGDIAEGYSVSREKKESFPLTVTSAQKNPTAFYLCASSEFPGEGYGYTFGSGTRLTVV.

V usage is TRBV7-9 and J usage is TRBJ2-3, with D maybe TRBD1 (6 bases). Trimming pared 4 bases from V and 0 bases from J, leaving 23 bases between. Looked up from germline, CDR1 is SEHNR and CDR2 is FQNEAQ (reference sequence). This CDR3 contains 19 residues. The CDR3 DNA sequence: TGTGCCAGCAGCTCCCCCATTGGCCGGACAGAAGTTAGCACAGATACGCAGTATTTT. It encodes CASSSPIGRTEVSTDTQYF. The variable domain in full, with the rest retrieved from reference TRBV7-9 and TRBJ2-3, is DTGVSQNPRHKITKRGQNVTFRCDPISEHNRLYWYRQTLGQGPEFLTYFQNEAQLEKSRLLSDRFSAERPKGSFSTLEIQRTEQGDSAMYLCASSSPIGRTEVSTDTQYFGPGTRLTVL.

The chain links TRBV6-5 to TRBJ2-1, with a weak D call TRBD1 (5 bases). With 7 bases removed from V and 6 bases from J, the gap between germline ends came to 10 bases. The CDR3 has 12 residues. CDR1 and CDR2 from the germline V gene are MNHEY and SVGAGI. DNA of the CDR3: TGTGCCAGCACCCAGGGTAGCAATGAGCAGTTCTTC. It encodes CASTQGSNEQFF.

The CDR3 reads CASSDGGDTQYF. As DNA, the CDR3 is TGTGCCAGCAGTGACGGTGGCGATACGCAGTATTTT. The rearrangement joins TRBV6-4 to TRBJ2-3; D gene ambiguous. V was trimmed by 2 bases and J by 6 bases, leaving 6 bases between them. Germline lookup yields CDR1 MRHNA and CDR2 SNTAGT. The CDR3 sequence is 12 residues long.